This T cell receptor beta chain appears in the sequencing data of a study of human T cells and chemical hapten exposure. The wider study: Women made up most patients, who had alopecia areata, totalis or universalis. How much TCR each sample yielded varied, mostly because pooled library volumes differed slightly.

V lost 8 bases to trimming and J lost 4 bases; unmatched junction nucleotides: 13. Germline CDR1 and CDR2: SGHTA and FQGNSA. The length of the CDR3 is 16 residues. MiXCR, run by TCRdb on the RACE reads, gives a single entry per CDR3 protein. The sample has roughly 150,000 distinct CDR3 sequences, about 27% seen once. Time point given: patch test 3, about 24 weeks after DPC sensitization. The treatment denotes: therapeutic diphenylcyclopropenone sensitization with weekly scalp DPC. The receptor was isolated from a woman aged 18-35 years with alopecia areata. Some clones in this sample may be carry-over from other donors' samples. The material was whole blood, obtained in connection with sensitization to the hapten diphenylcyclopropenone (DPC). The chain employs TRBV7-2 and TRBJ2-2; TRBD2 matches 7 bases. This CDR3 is CASPLGSGASTGELFF. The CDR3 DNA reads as TGTGCCAGCCCACTGGGGAGCGGGGCCAGCACCGGGGAGCTGTTTTTT.